This paragraph reports one T cell receptor (beta chain). Its specificity is not known. The method was immunoSEQ multiplex PCR; TCRdb's version includes in-frame clones alone and lacks a portion of them. This sample has about 150,000 clones, with 90% found just once. This record comes from a study of T cell responses to AZD1222 COVID-19 vaccine. Study at large: Second-dose schedules of about 4 or about 12 weeks were combined.

There are 13 residues in the CDR3. Germline CDR1 DFQATT, CDR2 SNEGSKA (reference sequence). Deletions cut 6 bases from V and 1 base from J, with 12 bases between. Study-level findings and limits: Unmutated variant regions are reportedly targeted by nearly half of spike-specific TCRs. Researchers took repertoire samples only after the peak T cell response had come.

The sample was peripheral blood, taken on day 0 of AZD1222 vaccination. The clonotype originates from an adult in good health. The J gene is TRBJ2-5, the V gene TRBV20-1; no clear D. For the CDR3, the DNA is TGCAGTGCAAGTGGCCGAGCCCAAGAGACCCAGTACTTC. It codes for CSASGRAQETQYF.